Sequencing of this T cell receptor (beta chain) was carried out in a study of cytomegalovirus exposure and HLA in healthy donors. A note on this clone: Its antigen remains unidentified.

Amplification used 60 Vbeta primers and 13 Jbeta primers. The method was immunoSEQ multiplex PCR; TCRdb's version includes in-frame clones alone and lacks a portion of them. The sample consists of around 190,000 clones, about 80% of them appearing once. Findings of the study overall: The presence/absence work took it that sequencing depth was about the same across donors. The study designated 150 to 200 TCR beta chains cytomegalovirus-associated. A later analysis linked a missense variant in DCLRE1C to the trimming of TCR beta V and J genes.

The length of the CDR3 is 15 residues. Per germline, CDR1 KGHSH and CDR2 LQKENI. V was cut by 1 base and J by 6 bases, with 15 bases left in between. The source material was PBMCs. The TCR originated in a woman aged 40 to 55 in good health and CMV-seronegative. The V call is TRBV18, the J call TRBJ1-1; possible D gene TRBD1, 6 bases. For the CDR3, the DNA is TGTGCCAGCTCACCACTTCCGGGACAAACGGCTGAAGCTTTCTTT. It specifies CASSPLPGQTAEAFF.